This T cell receptor beta chain comes out of a study of siplizumab effects on memory and regulatory T cells. Overall study results and limits: Naive T cells appeared more varied than memory cells and looked like key alloresponse contributors. Reactions containing siplizumab showed mappable alloreactive CD4+ clones averaging 68.8% Treg-derived, versus roughly 25% in controls. Suppressive capability of dividing Tregs from siplizumab cultures went unverified.

The germline gives CDR1 LNHDA, CDR2 SQIVND (reference sequence). V was cut by 5 bases and J by 3 bases, with 8 bases left in between. The CDR3 is 13 amino acids. About this clone itself: The target antigen is unknown.

Each sample contributed about 10^5 TCR templates to the assay. Clones were read by immunoSEQ multiplex PCR, and TCRdb kept only the in-frame ones, dropping some. The table includes more than 95,000 clones, 93% detected once. J is TRBJ1-5 and V is TRBV19, with D possibly being TRBD1 (6 bases). The receptor was isolated from a human donor in good health. Material: CD4+ T cells sorted from blood. Written as DNA, the CDR3 is TGTGCCAGTAGTCGGGACATCAATCAGCCCCAGCATTTT. Translating it yields CASSRDINQPQHF. The variable domain in full, completed from reference TRBV19 and TRBJ1-5, reads DGGITQSPKYLFRKEGQNVTLSCEQNLNHDAMYWYRQDPGQGLRLIYYSQIVNDFQKGDIAEGYSVSREKKESFPLTVTSAQKNPTAFYLCASSRDINQPQHFGDGTRLSIL.